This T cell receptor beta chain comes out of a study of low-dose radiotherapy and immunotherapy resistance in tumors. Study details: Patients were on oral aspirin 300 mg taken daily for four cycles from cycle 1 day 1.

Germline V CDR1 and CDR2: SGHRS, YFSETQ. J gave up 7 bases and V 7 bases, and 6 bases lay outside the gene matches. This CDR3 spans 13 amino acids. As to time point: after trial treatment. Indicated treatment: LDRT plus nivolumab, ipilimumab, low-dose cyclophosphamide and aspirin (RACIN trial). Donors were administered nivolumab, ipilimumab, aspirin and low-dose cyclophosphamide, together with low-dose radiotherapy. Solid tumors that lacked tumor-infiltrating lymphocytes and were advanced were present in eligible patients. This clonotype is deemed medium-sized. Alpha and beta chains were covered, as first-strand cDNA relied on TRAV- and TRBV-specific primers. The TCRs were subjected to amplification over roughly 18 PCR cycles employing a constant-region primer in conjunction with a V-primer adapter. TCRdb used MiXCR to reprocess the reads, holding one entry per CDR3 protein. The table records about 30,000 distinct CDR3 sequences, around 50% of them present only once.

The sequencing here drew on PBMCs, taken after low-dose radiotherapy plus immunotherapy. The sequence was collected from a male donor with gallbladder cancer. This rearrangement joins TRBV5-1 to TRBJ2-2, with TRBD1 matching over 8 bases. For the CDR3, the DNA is TGCGCCAGCGACGCTACAGGGGGCGGGGAGCTGTTTTTT. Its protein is CASDATGGGELFF.